The present TCR beta chain was sequenced within a study of long-term antiretroviral therapy in people with HIV. Trimming cost V 0 bases and J 4 bases, with 14 bases left between them. The germline gives CDR1 MRHNA, CDR2 SNTAGT. The CDR3 extends over 16 amino acids. Study observations and caveats: ART adherence, viral resistance and therapy changes went undocumented. ART-treated samples gained diversity yet remained below transplant donor controls. Someone took the blood between about 2004 and 2017, maybe while older ART regimens were in use.

With survey level as its setting, the immunoSEQ assay was v3.0. The assay was immunoSEQ multiplex PCR, and TCRdb's table has in-frame clones only and misses some. The sample yields 10,000 to 13,000 clones, 80% to 85% seen once. Of note for this clone: Its antigen is not known.

This specimen consisted of unsorted PBMCs, obtained 1.2 years after starting antiretroviral therapy. The chain couples TRBV6-4 to TRBJ2-3, with D possibly being TRBD2 (7 bases). The sequence was collected from a middle-aged man with HIV. CDR3 coding DNA: TGTGCCAGCAGTGACTCGCCGGGGGGCGGCCCAGATACGCAGTATTTT. Its translation: CASSDSPGGGPDTQYF.